The 23 T cell receptor beta chains below were found in one sample sequenced in a study of cytomegalovirus exposure and HLA in healthy donors. PCR was performed using 60 Vbeta and 13 Jbeta primers. Profiling relied on immunoSEQ multiplex PCR, and the TCRdb table lists in-frame clones only, not all of them. The sample holds about 77,000 clones, over 60% seen once. Sequenced sample: PBMCs. These receptors came from a man between 40 and 49 years old in good health and CMV-seronegative.

The CDR3 nucleotides are TGCGCCAGCAGCGATAGCGGGCCTAGCACAGATACGCAGTATTTT. This sequence encodes CASSDSGPSTDTQYF. The V gene is TRBV5-1, the J gene TRBJ2-3; 7 bases match TRBD2. CDR3 length: 15 residues. The germline CDR1 and CDR2 sequences are SGHRS and YFSETQ. V lost 4 bases to trimming and J lost 0 bases; unmatched junction nucleotides: 5.

This clone was detected a few times. Written as DNA, the CDR3 is TGTGCCAGTAGTACAGGGGCTAGGGGTGGGACTAGCGGGAGCGAGCAGTACTTC. Protein sequence: CASSTGARGGTSGSEQYF. The chain couples TRBV19 to TRBJ2-7, with TRBD2 matching over 14 bases. Germline V gene lookup returns CDR1 LNHDA and CDR2 SQIVND (reference sequence). There are 18 residues in the CDR3. J lost 6 bases, V lost 4 bases, and 14 bases had no gene match.

V gene TRBV7-9 combines with J gene TRBJ2-4, with D uncertain. Trimming removed 4 bases at V and 4 bases at J, with 8 bases between. Germline CDR1 and CDR2: SEHNR and FQNEAQ (reference sequence). The CDR3 has 13 amino acids. Here the CDR3 reads CASSSPPKNIQYF. The CDR3 coding sequence is TGTGCCAGCAGCTCCCCTCCTAAAAACATTCAGTACTTC. Full variable domain (missing parts from reference TRBV7-9 and TRBJ2-4): DTGVSQNPRHKITKRGQNVTFRCDPISEHNRLYWYRQTLGQGPEFLTYFQNEAQLEKSRLLSDRFSAERPKGSFSTLEIQRTEQGDSAMYLCASSSPPKNIQYFGAGTRLSVL.

The chain joins TRBV5-1 to TRBJ2-7, with 7 positions matching TRBD2. Germline CDR1 SGHRS, CDR2 YFSETQ. V shed 0 bases, J shed 7 bases, and the junction held 7 bases outside the gene matches. This CDR3 is built from 14 residues. In DNA form, the CDR3 reads TGCGCCAGCAGCTTGGGGGCGGGAGTGGGTGAGCAGTACTTC. It encodes CASSLGAGVGEQYF.

V gene TRBV30 combines with J gene TRBJ2-5; 8 nucleotides agree with TRBD2. This CDR3 region has 14 residues. V lost 3 bases and J lost 4; bases outside the gene matches: 7. The germline gives CDR1 GTSNPN, CDR2 SVGIG (reference sequence). The chain's CDR3 is CAWRGGLAGETQYF. DNA for the CDR3: TGTGCCTGGAGGGGTGGACTAGCCGGAGAGACCCAGTACTTC.

The chain is built from TRBV2 and TRBJ2-1; possible D gene TRBD2, 6 bases. Trimming removed 6 bases at V and 0 bases at J, with 18 bases between. The CDR3 loop spans 17 amino acids. Germline-derived CDR1 and CDR2 are SNHLY and FYNNEI. The chain's CDR3 is CASSYEGSGYSYNEQFF. The CDR3 region has the DNA TGTGCCAGCAGCTACGAGGGTAGCGGTTACTCCTACAATGAGCAGTTCTTC.

This clone showed up just a few times. CDR3 in amino acids: CASSLGGQGFQNTEAFF. The DNA of the CDR3 is TGTGCCAGCAGCTTGGGGGGACAGGGTTTTCAGAACACTGAAGCTTTCTTT. J is TRBJ1-1 and V is TRBV5-4; 9 bases map to TRBD1. This CDR3 has 17 amino acids. Germline V gives CDR1 SGHNT, CDR2 YYREEE (reference sequence). V lost 0 bases and J lost 1; bases outside the gene matches: 7.

V usage is TRBV11-2 and J usage is TRBJ2-3; 8 bases are a match to TRBD2. The ends lost 5 bases at V and 4 bases at J; junction bases unmatched: 5. CDR3 length equals 14 residues. CDR1 is SGHAT, CDR2 FQNNGV, per germline. The CDR3 coding sequence is TGTGCCAGCAGCCCCCCGGGACTAGCAGATACGCAGTATTTT. As protein: CASSPPGLADTQYF. The variable domain in full, with the rest retrieved from reference TRBV11-2 and TRBJ2-3, is EAGVAQSPRYKIIEKRQSVAFWCNPISGHATLYWYQQILGQGPKLLIQFQNNGVVDDSQLPKDRFSAERLKGVDSTLKIQPAKLEDSAVYLCASSPPGLADTQYFGPGTRLTVL.

This chain links TRBV10-3 with TRBJ2-7, with 8 bases identical to TRBD2. This CDR3 is 15 amino acids long. The V gene end was trimmed by 3 bases and the J gene end by 0 bases; junction bases not matched to a gene: 4. Per the germline V gene, CDR1 is ENHRY and CDR2 is SYGVKD. Here the CDR3 reads CAISESGSDSYEQYF. The CDR3 coding sequence is TGTGCCATCAGTGAAAGCGGGAGTGACTCCTACGAGCAGTACTTC.

The genes are TRBV2 and TRBJ2-4; possible D gene TRBD1, 6 bases. V was pared by 0 bases and J by 2 bases, with 8 bases between. The CDR3 totals 15 residues. Germline loops: CDR1 SNHLY, CDR2 FYNNEI. CDR3 in amino acids: CASSEAWGPKNIQYF. CDR3 bases: TGTGCCAGCAGTGAAGCTTGGGGGCCCAAAAACATTCAGTACTTC.

V gene TRBV4-2 combines with J gene TRBJ2-2; tentatively, D is TRBD1 (6 bases). Per the germline V gene, CDR1 is LGHNA and CDR2 is YNFKEQ. Deletions cut 1 base from V and 7 bases from J, with 10 bases between. CDR3 length: 14 residues. The CDR3 bases are TGTGCCAGCAGCCAAGGTAGGGGGTGCGGGGAGCTGTTTTTT. Its protein product is CASSQGRGCGELFF.

The rearrangement joins TRBV10-3 to TRBJ2-7, with 12 positions matching TRBD2. V lost 2 bases and J lost 1; bases outside the gene matches: 15. This CDR3 contains 20 residues. Per germline, CDR1 ENHRY and CDR2 SYGVKD. CDR3 region: CAISEGVGKRTSGDSYEQYF. The CDR3 nucleotides are TGTGCCATCAGTGAGGGAGTTGGAAAACGGACTAGCGGGGATTCCTACGAGCAGTACTTC.

This clone was observed a single time. V usage is TRBV2 and J usage is TRBJ1-3, with D perhaps matching TRBD1 (6 bases). The germline V gene encodes CDR1 SNHLY and CDR2 FYNNEI. This CDR3 contains 18 residues. The V end was cut by 2 bases, the J end by 4 bases, with 21 bases between. CDR3 protein: CASSEYRVGGLMGNTIYF. DNA of the CDR3: TGTGCCAGCAGTGAATACAGGGTTGGGGGCTTAATGGGAAACACCATATATTTT.

This chain joins TRBV27 and TRBJ2-5, with D tentatively TRBD1 (5 bases). Trimming stripped 0 bases from V and 5 bases from J, with 13 bases between. CDR1 MNHEY and CDR2 SMNVEV come from the germline V gene (reference sequence). The CDR3 totals 15 residues. The CDR3 loop reads CASSLSFGRVETQYF. The DNA of the CDR3 is TGTGCCAGCAGTTTATCGTTTGGCAGGGTGGAGACCCAGTACTTC.

This clone was found once. V and J are TRBV27 and TRBJ2-7, with 8 bases aligning to TRBD1. CDR1 is MNHEY, CDR2 SMNVEV, per germline (reference sequence). The CDR3 has 14 amino acids. Trimming cost V 4 bases and J 2 bases; bases outside gene matches: 4. CDR3 amino acids: CASSSYRGTYEQYF. The CDR3 nucleotides are TGTGCCAGCAGTTCGTACAGGGGGACCTACGAGCAGTACTTC.

The rearrangement uses TRBV9 and TRBJ1-2, with 8 bases identical to TRBD1. The length of the CDR3 is 15 residues. Germline lookup yields CDR1 SGDLS and CDR2 YYNGEE. The V segment lost 0 bases and the J segment 4 bases; nucleotides outside the gene matches: 5. The CDR3 DNA reads as TGTGCCAGCAGCGTAGCTACACAGGGGGGCTATGGCTACACCTTC. It is translated as CASSVATQGGYGYTF.

A single count supports this clone. The chain is built from TRBV11-2 and TRBJ2-1; 13 nucleotides agree with TRBD2. This CDR3 is built from 15 residues. Germline values: CDR1 SGHAT, CDR2 FQNNGV. J was trimmed by 7 bases and V by 5 bases; bases with no gene match: 5. For the CDR3, the DNA is TGTGCCAGCAGCCGTACTAGCGGGAGGGTAAATGAGCAGTTCTTC. As protein: CASSRTSGRVNEQFF.

The chain links TRBV28 to TRBJ1-5; D gene unclear. Germline V gene lookup returns CDR1 MDHEN and CDR2 SYDVKM. This CDR3 spans 11 amino acids. Trimming removed 8 bases from V and 9 bases from J, with 11 bases in between. The CDR3 sequence is CASGPFWPQHF. For the CDR3, the DNA is TGTGCCAGCGGCCCTTTCTGGCCCCAGCATTTT.

The chain joins TRBV27 to TRBJ2-7; 9 bases align to TRBD2. This CDR3 is 14 amino acids long. The germline V gene has CDR1 MNHEY and CDR2 SMNVEV (reference sequence). The junction had 2 bases not matched to a gene; V was cut back by 3 bases and J by 2 bases. The CDR3 DNA is TGTGCCAGCAGTTTGCGGGAGGGAACCTACGAGCAGTACTTC. It translates to CASSLREGTYEQYF.

J is TRBJ2-7 and V is TRBV28, with TRBD1 identical over 7 bases. Germline V gives CDR1 MDHEN, CDR2 SYDVKM. J lost 0 bases, V lost 3 bases, and 8 bases had no gene match. The CDR3 extends over 16 amino acids. CDR3 coding DNA: TGTGCCAGCAGTTTCAGTTGGACAGGAAGCTCCTACGAGCAGTACTTC. Its protein product is CASSFSWTGSSYEQYF. The full variable domain, its missing parts supplied by reference TRBV28 and TRBJ2-7, is DVKVTQSSRYLVKRTGEKVFLECVQDMDHENMFWYRQDPGLGLRLIYFSYDVKMKEKGDIPEGYSVSREKKERFSLILESASTNQTSMYLCASSFSWTGSSYEQYFGPGTRLTVT.

V is TRBV28 and J is TRBJ2-5; TRBD1 might be the D (5 bases). This CDR3 has 14 amino acids. V lost 5 bases to trimming and J lost 5 bases, with 15 bases between them. The germline gives CDR1 MDHEN, CDR2 SYDVKM. For the CDR3, the DNA is TGTGCCAGCAGTCTATCTTTGGGGCGGGAGACCCAGTACTTC. This codes for CASSLSLGRETQYF.

The rearrangement joins TRBV14 to TRBJ1-5; D remains ambiguous. Trimming stripped 1 base from V and 7 bases from J, with 8 bases between. Per germline, CDR1 SGHDN and CDR2 FVKESK. The CDR3 totals 13 residues. CDR3 sequence reads: CASSQGRAQPQHF. The CDR3 DNA reads as TGTGCCAGCAGCCAAGGACGAGCGCAGCCCCAGCATTTT.

The chain carries TRBV5-8 and TRBJ2-2, with D perhaps TRBD2 (6 bases). The CDR3 totals 18 residues. The V end was cut by 0 bases, the J end by 2 bases, with 17 bases between. Germline CDR1 and CDR2: SGHTS and YDEGEE. Here the CDR3 reads CASSLVLRRDPNTGELFF. DNA for the CDR3: TGTGCCAGCAGCTTGGTTCTGCGGCGGGACCCAAACACCGGGGAGCTGTTTTTT.